This T cell receptor beta chain was observed in a study of a mutant IDH1 vaccine in newly diagnosed glioma. Whole-study context: Beforehand, treatment had been radiotherapy, temozolomide, or both; the majority received both.

The repertoire was sequenced with immunoSEQ multiplex PCR; TCRdb's copy has only in-frame clones and lacks some. The table includes tens of thousands of clones, about two thirds detected once. As concerns this clone: Its matching antigen is unknown.

The V gene end was trimmed by 4 bases and the J gene end by 6 bases; junction bases not matched to a gene: 9. The length of the CDR3 is 15 residues. Germline CDR1 SGHVS, CDR2 FQNEAQ. Specified time point: week 47, end of study. Doses comprised 300 ug of mutant IDH1 20-mer peptide each, plus topical imiquimod. Study outcomes and limitations: Detectable vaccine-induced immune responses arose in roughly 93% of patients.

The sequencing here drew on peripheral blood mononuclear cells (PBMCs), taken from a glioma patient whose treatment included an IDH1 peptide vaccine. The V call is TRBV7-8, the J call TRBJ1-3; 7 bases are a match to TRBD1. This clonotype was sampled from a man aged 35 to 55 with glioma. Some clones in this sample may be carry-over from other donors' samples. The CDR3 region has the DNA TGTGCCAGCAGCTCGATGACAGGGAGGTCAAACACCATATATTTT. It translates to CASSSMTGRSNTIYF.